This T cell receptor beta chain was obtained from a study of Graves' ophthalmopathy and Graves' hyperthyroidism. This clonotype showed up many times. Per germline, CDR1 MNHNS and CDR2 SASEGT. V lost 5 bases, J lost 0 bases, and 11 bases lay in between. The CDR3 consists of 15 residues. Pregnancy or lactation, uncontrolled infections and other autoimmune diseases were grounds for excluding patients. The TCR beta CDR3 regions underwent amplification from RNA transcripts. HTBI primers served in a first-round RT-PCR, which a second-round multiplex PCR followed. A single record per CDR3 protein comes from TCRdb applying MiXCR to the multiplex PCR reads. The table shows 450,000 or so distinct CDR3 sequences, with approximately 15% occurring only once.

The chain combines TRBV6-1 with TRBJ1-5, with no clear D. The specimen sequenced was blood. The sequence derives from a woman aged 25 to 39 with Graves' ophthalmopathy. The CDR3 reads CASSRPPNSNQPQHF. The CDR3 DNA sequence: TGTGCCAGCAGTCGTCCACCAAATAGCAATCAGCCCCAGCATTTT.